The 32 T cell receptor beta chains presented below share a single source sample, sequenced in a study of blood T cell repertoires in COVID-19. Assay: immunoSEQ multiplex PCR; the TCRdb copy retains only in-frame clones and omits some. The profile shows roughly 100,000 clones, about 85% of them singletons. Sequencing was carried out using peripheral blood. The receptor set was obtained from a man between 50 and 59 years old with acute or convalescent COVID-19.

The V call is TRBV7-9, the J call TRBJ2-5; D possibly corresponds to TRBD1 (5 bases). CDR1 is SEHNR, CDR2 FQNEAQ, per germline (reference sequence). The CDR3 has 12 amino acids. V was pared by 5 bases and J by 7 bases, with 11 bases between. The CDR3 DNA reads as TGTGCCAGCAGCCCCCAAAGGGGGACCCAGTACTTC. It yields the protein CASSPQRGTQYF.

This clone turned up a few times. The chain combines TRBV3-1 (or the pseudogene TRBV3-2) with TRBJ2-1, with D tentatively TRBD1 (6 bases). V gave up 1 base and J gave up 7 bases, with 14 bases separating them. This CDR3 comprises 15 residues. CDR1 is LGHDT, CDR2 YNNKEL, per germline (reference sequence). The chain's CDR3 is CASSQVGDTWNEQFF. CDR3 nucleotides: TGTGCCAGCAGCCAAGTGGGGGACACATGGAATGAGCAGTTCTTC.

V usage is TRBV21-1 and J usage is TRBJ2-2; the table assigns TRBD1, which was not confirmed against the DNA. TRBV21-1 is a pseudogene segment. The CDR3 spans 15 residues. The CDR3 DNA reads as TGTGCCAGCAGCGCCACAGGGGCGAACACCGGGGAGCTGTTTTTT. It yields the protein CASSATGANTGELFF.

The J gene is TRBJ2-1, the V gene TRBV18; D not certain. Germline V CDR1 and CDR2: KGHSH, LQKENI. CDR3 length: 13 residues. V lost 6 bases and J lost 8, with 14 bases in between. In DNA, the CDR3 is TGTGCCAGCTCGCGTTTGCAGGTCGATGAGCAGTTCTTC. Translated: CASSRLQVDEQFF.

The chain has TRBV7-9 and TRBJ2-7; D is unresolved. CDR1 and CDR2 from the germline V gene are SEHNR and FQNEAQ (reference sequence). The V gene lost 1 base and the J gene lost 6 bases, with 4 bases spanning the gap. The CDR3 covers 11 residues. This chain's CDR3 is CASSLGLEQYF. In nucleotides, the CDR3 is TGTGCCAGCAGCTTAGGTCTCGAGCAGTACTTC. The entire variable domain, with the rest obtained from reference TRBV7-9 and TRBJ2-7, is as follows: DTGVSQNPRHKITKRGQNVTFRCDPISEHNRLYWYRQTLGQGPEFLTYFQNEAQLEKSRLLSDRFSAERPKGSFSTLEIQRTEQGDSAMYLCASSLGLEQYFGPGTRLTVT.

The chain is built from TRBV4-1 and TRBJ1-4, with 9 bases that match TRBD1. V was clipped by 4 bases and J by 5 bases; unmatched bases: 2. Looked up from germline, CDR1 is MGHRA and CDR2 is YSYEKL. The CDR3 is made up of 14 amino acids. The CDR3 spells CASSRGTGNEKLFF. CDR3 nucleotide sequence: TGCGCCAGCAGCCGCGGGACAGGGAATGAAAAACTGTTTTTT.

This clone was counted only a few times. The rearrangement links TRBV24-1 to TRBJ2-1; D ambiguous. Deletions cut 0 bases from V and 4 bases from J, with 3 bases between. The CDR3 totals 13 residues. Germline V gives CDR1 KGHDR, CDR2 SFDVKD. The CDR3 DNA sequence: TGTGCCACCAGTGATTTGCAGTACAATGAGCAGTTCTTC. Its protein product is CATSDLQYNEQFF.

CDR3 DNA: TGTGCCAGCTCACCTGGTGGCAGGGACACAGATACGCAGTATTTT. It is translated as CASSPGGRDTDTQYF. J is TRBJ2-3 and V is TRBV27, with a tentative D call TRBD1 (5 bases). This CDR3 spans 15 amino acids. Trimming stripped 8 bases from V and 2 bases from J, with 17 bases between. Germline CDR1 MNHEY, CDR2 SMNVEV (reference sequence).

J is TRBJ2-7 and V is TRBV30; TRBD1 matches 11 bases. CDR3 length equals 15 residues. The V gene end was trimmed by 3 bases and the J gene end by 6 bases; junction bases not matched to a gene: 10. Germline V CDR1 and CDR2: GTSNPN, SVGIG (reference sequence). Written as DNA, the CDR3 is TGTGCCTGGAGCGCCTCCCCCGGGACAGGGGGCGAGCAGTACTTC. This codes for CAWSASPGTGGEQYF.

Only one count was recorded for this clone. The rearrangement uses TRBV19 and TRBJ2-4; 7 bases are a match to TRBD1. The V gene's germline CDR1 is LNHDA and CDR2 SQIVND (reference sequence). V was pared by 5 bases and J by 5 bases, with 12 bases of the junction left unmatched. The CDR3 is made up of 16 amino acids. CDR3 DNA: TGTGCCAGTAGTCTCCGCGCCGACAGGGTCCAAAACATTCAGTACTTC. Translation: CASSLRADRVQNIQYF.

The chain recombines TRBV11-3 with TRBJ1-1; 8 bases line up with TRBD1. The CDR3 extends over 14 amino acids. Per germline, CDR1 SGHNT and CDR2 YENEEA. Trimming at V came to 2 bases and at J to 5 bases, leaving 4 bases not matched to a gene. In DNA form, the CDR3 reads TGTGCCAGCAGCTTATTACAGGGGGAAACTGAAGCTTTCTTT. This translates into CASSLLQGETEAFF.

This clone has a single count. The rearrangement uses TRBV6-6 and TRBJ2-5; possibly TRBD2 for D (6 bases). Trimming stripped 8 bases from V and 3 bases from J, with 13 bases between. The CDR3 is 13 residues long. CDR1 is MNHNY and CDR2 is SVGAGI in the germline V gene (reference sequence). CDR3 in amino acids: CASGGFGEETQYF. The CDR3 coding sequence is TGTGCCAGCGGGGGGTTCGGGGAAGAGACCCAGTACTTC.

This clone was picked up a small number of times. The chain employs TRBV14 and TRBJ1-6; 10 positions match TRBD1. The V segment lost 4 bases and the J segment 1 base; nucleotides outside the gene matches: 7. The CDR3 consists of 18 residues. Germline-derived CDR1 and CDR2 are SGHDN and FVKESK. Here the CDR3 reads CASSPGTGDFSYNSPLHF. The CDR3 DNA reads TGTGCCAGCAGCCCCGGGACAGGGGACTTTTCCTATAATTCACCCCTCCACTTT.

CDR3 sequence reads: CAWSVTRTGHQPQHF. The CDR3 DNA reads as TGTGCCTGGAGTGTAACCCGGACAGGGCATCAGCCCCAGCATTTT. The chain has TRBV30 and TRBJ1-5; 8 bases align to TRBD1. Germline V CDR1 and CDR2: GTSNPN, SVGIG (reference sequence). The V and J ends lost 0 bases and 5 bases, in that order; junction bases with no gene match: 6. This CDR3 has 15 amino acids.

V and J are TRBV12-3 or TRBV12-4 and TRBJ1-1; D remains ambiguous. Deletions cut 8 bases from V and 4 bases from J, with 11 bases between. This CDR3 has 12 residues. CDR3 in DNA: TGTGCCAGCGGCCATCTAGGCACTGAAGCTTTCTTT. Its translation: CASGHLGTEAFF.

The CDR3 loop reads CASRGLAGPNEQFF. CDR3 coding DNA: TGTGCCAGCAGAGGACTAGCGGGACCCAATGAGCAGTTCTTC. The gene calls are TRBV28 and TRBJ2-1, with 12 bases identical to TRBD2. Trimming at V came to 6 bases and at J to 6 bases, leaving 3 bases not matched to a gene. Germline V gives CDR1 MDHEN, CDR2 SYDVKM. The CDR3 totals 14 residues.

CDR3 bases: TGCGCCAGCAGCTTGGGTCGGACAGGGCATAATTCACCCCTCCACTTT. It specifies CASSLGRTGHNSPLHF. The V call is TRBV5-1, the J call TRBJ1-6, with 8 bases matching TRBD1. The ends lost 0 bases at V and 5 bases at J; junction bases unmatched: 4. Looked up from germline, CDR1 is SGHRS and CDR2 is YFSETQ. The CDR3 is 16 amino acids.

V usage is TRBV19 and J usage is TRBJ1-1; D is possibly TRBD1 (5 bases). Between the trimmed V and J ends, which lost 10 bases and 1 base, there was a span of 13 bases. The CDR3 runs to 13 residues. The germline V gene encodes CDR1 LNHDA and CDR2 SQIVND (reference sequence). The CDR3 nucleotides read TGTGCCACCGCGATGGGGGGGAACACTGAAGCTTTCTTT. Translation gives CATAMGGNTEAFF.

The V call is TRBV12-3 or TRBV12-4, the J call TRBJ1-4; D is unresolved. V was pared by 4 bases and J by 11 bases, with 14 bases between. The CDR3 has 13 amino acids. CDR3 loop: CASSSPIAEKLFF. Here the CDR3 DNA reads TGTGCCAGCAGTTCCCCAATTGCGGAGAAACTGTTTTTT.

This chain uses TRBV2 with TRBJ1-5, with TRBD1 matching 9 bases. CDR3 length: 15 amino acids. V lost 8 bases to trimming and J lost 7 bases; unmatched junction nucleotides: 12. The V gene's germline CDR1 is SNHLY and CDR2 FYNNEI. The DNA of the CDR3 is TGTGCCAGCTTCCCATCGGGACAGGGAGGGCAGCCCCAGCATTTT. Protein sequence: CASFPSGQGGQPQHF.

The rearrangement uses TRBV4-2 and TRBJ2-3; 7 bases are shared with TRBD1. Germline V gene sequence: CDR1 LGHNA, CDR2 YNFKEQ. The J segment lost 2 bases and the V segment lost 5 bases, leaving 4 bases of the junction unmatched. The CDR3 has 14 residues. The CDR3 coding sequence is TGTGCCAGCAGCAAGGGACAGCACACAGATACGCAGTATTTT. Its translation is CASSKGQHTDTQYF.

The chain uses TRBV24-1 and TRBJ2-5, with D unresolved. Trimming shortened V by 3 bases and J by 1 base, and 8 bases separated the two germline ends. The length of the CDR3 is 14 residues. Germline V lookup: CDR1 KGHDR, CDR2 SFDVKD. The CDR3 DNA follows: TGTGCCACCAGTGATGCAGATCTCCAAGAGACCCAGTACTTC. Protein sequence: CATSDADLQETQYF.

V gene TRBV12-5 combines with J gene TRBJ2-2; D ambiguous. The germline V and J ends were trimmed by 8 bases and 1 base, with 11 bases remaining between them. Germline V gene data show CDR1 as LGHNT and CDR2 as FRNRAP. CDR3 length: 14 residues. The DNA of the CDR3 is TGTGCTAGTACCCCAGAGGAGAACACCGGGGAGCTGTTTTTT. Translating gives CASTPEENTGELFF.

V gene TRBV4-1 combines with J gene TRBJ1-2; 9 bases map to TRBD1. CDR3 length: 15 amino acids. Germline CDR1 is MGHRA and CDR2 is YSYEKL. Trimming cost V 4 bases and J 3 bases; bases outside gene matches: 6. This CDR3 reads CASSPRQGGDYGYTF. The CDR3 bases are TGCGCCAGCAGCCCACGACAGGGGGGGGACTATGGCTACACCTTC.

The CDR3 sequence: CASSQRGLLRVTNTEAFF. The DNA of the CDR3 is TGCGCCAGCAGCCAAAGAGGGCTTCTTAGGGTTACGAACACTGAAGCTTTCTTT. This chain uses TRBV4-1 with TRBJ1-1; D uncertain. V was pared by 2 bases and J by 1 base, with 20 bases between. The CDR3 length is 18 residues. In germline, CDR1 is MGHRA, CDR2 YSYEKL.

This clone was recorded a few times. The chain recombines TRBV27 with TRBJ1-5, with a tentative D call TRBD1 (6 bases). The CDR3 length is 14 residues. The germline V gene encodes CDR1 MNHEY and CDR2 SMNVEV (reference sequence). V was shortened by 6 bases and J by 7 bases, with 16 bases between the two germline ends. CDR3 sequence: CASRPGQFFQPQHF. The CDR3 DNA is TGTGCCAGCAGACCGGGACAATTCTTCCAGCCCCAGCATTTT.

This chain's CDR3 is CASSQLSTGVEAFF. CDR3 sequence (DNA): TGTGCCAGCAGCCAACTCTCGACAGGGGTTGAAGCTTTCTTT. The rearrangement links TRBV14 to TRBJ1-1; TRBD1 matches at 8 bases. This CDR3 region has 14 residues. Per the germline V gene, CDR1 is SGHDN and CDR2 is FVKESK. V was clipped by 2 bases and J by 7 bases; unmatched bases: 6.

V usage is TRBV6-5 and J usage is TRBJ2-7; 10 bases are shared with TRBD2. Trimming cost V 6 bases and J 3 bases; bases outside gene matches: 8. The CDR3 loop spans 15 amino acids. CDR1 and CDR2 from the germline V gene are MNHEY and SVGAGI. The CDR3, as DNA: TGTGCCAGCAGCTTCTTCAGCGGGGGGGTCTACGAGCAGTACTTC. It codes for CASSFFSGGVYEQYF.

The chain carries TRBV11-2 and TRBJ1-1; the match to TRBD1 covers 8 bases. CDR1 SGHAT and CDR2 FQNNGV come from the germline V gene. CDR3 length: 17 amino acids. V shed 5 bases, J shed 0 bases, and the junction held 11 bases outside the gene matches. CDR3 sequence reads: CASSARQGLLVNTEAFF. In nucleotides, the CDR3 is TGTGCCAGCAGCGCTAGACAGGGGTTGTTAGTGAACACTGAAGCTTTCTTT.

The J gene is TRBJ2-7, the V gene TRBV27; D is unresolved. The CDR3 spans 13 residues. Germline V gene lookup returns CDR1 MNHEY and CDR2 SMNVEV (reference sequence). The V end lost 4 bases, the J end lost 1 base, and 8 bases lay between the germline ends. The chain's CDR3 is CASSSHASYEQYF. The CDR3 region has the DNA TGTGCCAGCAGTTCTCACGCGTCCTACGAGCAGTACTTC.

This clone was detected only a few times. The chain links TRBV28 to TRBJ2-7; 7 bases match TRBD1. The germline V gene has CDR1 MDHEN and CDR2 SYDVKM. The junction had 3 bases not matched to a gene; V was cut back by 5 bases and J by 2 bases. The CDR3 has 13 amino acids. The CDR3 is CASSPGQTYEQYF. For the CDR3, the DNA is TGTGCCAGCAGTCCGGGACAGACCTACGAGCAGTACTTC.

This clone occurred once. This sequence joins TRBV4-1 and TRBJ2-1; D possibly corresponds to TRBD2 (5 bases). The CDR3 covers 15 residues. Per germline, CDR1 MGHRA and CDR2 YSYEKL. V was cut by 1 base and J by 8 bases, with 15 bases left in between. The chain's CDR3 is CASSQVGLHGDEQFF. The CDR3 region has the DNA TGCGCCAGCAGCCAAGTAGGACTCCACGGGGATGAGCAGTTCTTC.